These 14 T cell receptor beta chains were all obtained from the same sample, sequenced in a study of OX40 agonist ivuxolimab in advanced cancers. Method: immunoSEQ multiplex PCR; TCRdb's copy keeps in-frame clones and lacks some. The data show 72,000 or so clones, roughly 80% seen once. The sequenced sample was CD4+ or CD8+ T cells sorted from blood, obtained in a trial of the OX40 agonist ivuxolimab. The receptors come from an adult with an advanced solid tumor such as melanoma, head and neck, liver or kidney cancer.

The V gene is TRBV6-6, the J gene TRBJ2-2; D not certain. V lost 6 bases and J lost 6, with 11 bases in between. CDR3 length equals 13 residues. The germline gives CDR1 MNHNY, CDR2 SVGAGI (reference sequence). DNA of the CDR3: TGTGCCAGCAGCTACCTACCCCCCGGGGAGCTGTTTTTT. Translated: CASSYLPPGELFF.

CDR3 nucleotide sequence: TGCGCCAGCATTTTTCGGATTCGGACAGGGGGCGGGTTGGGCACTGAAGCTTTCTTT. Its protein is CASIFRIRTGGGLGTEAFF. The rearrangement joins TRBV10-1 to TRBJ1-1, with TRBD1 matching 11 bases. The CDR3 spans 19 residues. Germline V gives CDR1 WNHNN, CDR2 SYGVQD (reference sequence). Trimming cost V 7 bases and J 4 bases; bases outside gene matches: 20.

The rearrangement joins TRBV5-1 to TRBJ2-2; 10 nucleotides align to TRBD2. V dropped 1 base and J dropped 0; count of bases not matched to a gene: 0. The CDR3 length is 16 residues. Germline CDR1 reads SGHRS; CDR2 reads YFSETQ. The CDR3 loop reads CASSLLAGANTGELFF. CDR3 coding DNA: TGCGCCAGCAGCTTGCTAGCGGGAGCGAACACCGGGGAGCTGTTTTTT.

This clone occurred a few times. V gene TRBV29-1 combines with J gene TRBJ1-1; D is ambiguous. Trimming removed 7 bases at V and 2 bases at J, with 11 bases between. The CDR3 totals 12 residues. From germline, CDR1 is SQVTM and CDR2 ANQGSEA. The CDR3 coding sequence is TGCAGCGGATCCCCCACTAACACTGAAGCTTTCTTT. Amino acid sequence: CSGSPTNTEAFF.

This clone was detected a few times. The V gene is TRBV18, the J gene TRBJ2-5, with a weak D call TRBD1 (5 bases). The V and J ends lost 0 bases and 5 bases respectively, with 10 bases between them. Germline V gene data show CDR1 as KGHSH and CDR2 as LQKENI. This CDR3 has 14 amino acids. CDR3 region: CASSPPSGMETQYF. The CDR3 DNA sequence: TGTGCCAGCTCACCACCGTCAGGGATGGAGACCCAGTACTTC.

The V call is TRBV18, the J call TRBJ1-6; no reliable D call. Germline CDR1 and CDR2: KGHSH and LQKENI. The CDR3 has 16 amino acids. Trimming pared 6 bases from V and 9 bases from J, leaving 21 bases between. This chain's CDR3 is CASSKLWSGGGSPLHF. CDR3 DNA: TGTGCCAGCTCCAAACTTTGGTCCGGCGGTGGTTCACCCCTCCACTTT.

As DNA, the CDR3 is TGTGCCAGCAGCGTCTCTACGGAAGACACAGATACGCAGTATTTT. Its translation is CASSVSTEDTDTQYF. The chain has TRBV7-7 and TRBJ2-3; no firm D call. This CDR3 spans 15 amino acids. CDR1 and CDR2 from the germline V gene are SSHAT and FNYEAQ (reference sequence). With 5 bases removed from V and 2 bases from J, the gap between germline ends came to 14 bases. The full variable domain, rest sourced from reference TRBV7-7 and TRBJ2-3, is GAGVSQSPRYKVTKRGQDVTLRCDPISSHATLYWYQQALGQGPEFLTYFNYEAQPDKSGLPSDRFSAERPEGSISTLTIQRTEQRDSAMYRCASSVSTEDTDTQYFGPGTRLTVL.

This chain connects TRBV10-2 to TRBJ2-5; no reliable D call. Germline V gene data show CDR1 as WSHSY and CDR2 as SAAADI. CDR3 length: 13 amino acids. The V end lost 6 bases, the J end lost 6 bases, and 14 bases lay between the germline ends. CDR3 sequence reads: CASREINGQTQYF. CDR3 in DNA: TGCGCCAGCAGAGAGATTAACGGGCAGACCCAGTACTTC.

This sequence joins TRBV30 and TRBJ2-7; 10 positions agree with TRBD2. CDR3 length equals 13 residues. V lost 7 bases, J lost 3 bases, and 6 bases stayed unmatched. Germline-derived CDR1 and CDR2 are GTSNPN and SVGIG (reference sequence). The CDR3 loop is CASALAGGYEQYF. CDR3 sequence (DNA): TGTGCCTCCGCGTTAGCGGGAGGCTACGAGCAGTACTTC.

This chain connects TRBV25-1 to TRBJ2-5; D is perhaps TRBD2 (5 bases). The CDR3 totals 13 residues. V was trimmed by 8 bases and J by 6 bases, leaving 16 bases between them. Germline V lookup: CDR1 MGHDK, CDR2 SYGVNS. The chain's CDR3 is CASDTSSIQTQYF. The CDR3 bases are TGTGCCAGCGACACTTCTAGCATCCAGACCCAGTACTTC.

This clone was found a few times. The CDR3 DNA reads as TGCGCCAGCAGTAGGGAGCGGGAGGGTCCCCAGTACTTC. This encodes CASSREREGPQYF. The chain joins TRBV4-1 to TRBJ2-7; 10 nucleotides agree with TRBD2. The CDR3 runs to 13 residues. The germline gives CDR1 MGHRA, CDR2 YSYEKL. Trimming cost V 6 bases and J 10 bases; bases outside gene matches: 9.

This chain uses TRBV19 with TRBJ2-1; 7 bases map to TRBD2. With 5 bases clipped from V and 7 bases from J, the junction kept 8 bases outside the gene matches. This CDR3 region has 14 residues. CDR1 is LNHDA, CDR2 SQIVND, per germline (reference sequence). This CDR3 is CASSLVAGGNEQFF. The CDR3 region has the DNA TGTGCCAGTAGTTTAGTAGCGGGTGGGAATGAGCAGTTCTTC.

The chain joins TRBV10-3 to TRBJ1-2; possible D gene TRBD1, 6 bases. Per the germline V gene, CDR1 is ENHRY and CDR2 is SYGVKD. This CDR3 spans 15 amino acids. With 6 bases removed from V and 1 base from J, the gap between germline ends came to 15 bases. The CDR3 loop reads CAISTSTGFNYGYTF. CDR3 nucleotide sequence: TGTGCCATCAGCACATCGACAGGTTTTAACTATGGCTACACCTTC.

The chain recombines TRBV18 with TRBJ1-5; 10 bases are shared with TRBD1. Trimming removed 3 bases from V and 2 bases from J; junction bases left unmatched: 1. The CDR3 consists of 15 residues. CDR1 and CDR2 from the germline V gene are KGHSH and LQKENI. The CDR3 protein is CASSPGQGGNQPQHF. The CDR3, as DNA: TGTGCCAGCTCACCTGGACAGGGGGGCAATCAGCCCCAGCATTTT.